This entry concerns a single T cell receptor beta chain. The sample is drawn from a study of PD-L1 blockade in urothelial cancer. Overall study: Analyzed time points were 3 weeks (second dose) and 6 weeks after therapy began.

Clones were read by immunoSEQ multiplex PCR, and TCRdb kept only the in-frame ones, dropping some. This sample has about 56,000 clones, with about 82% found just once. In germline, CDR1 is SQVTM, CDR2 ANQGSEA. The V end was cut by 7 bases, the J end by 3 bases, with 13 bases between. The CDR3 has 12 residues. The sequencing here drew on PBMCs, taken around atezolizumab (anti-PD-L1) treatment. The receptor was isolated from a man in his fifties with urothelial cancer. The rearrangement joins TRBV29-1 to TRBJ2-7; a weak D match, TRBD1 (6 bases). CDR3 loop: CSGWTEDYEQYF. The CDR3 DNA follows: TGCAGCGGATGGACAGAAGACTACGAGCAGTACTTC.